A selection of T cell receptor beta chains follows, all from one sample in a study of cytomegalovirus exposure and HLA in healthy donors. Using immunoSEQ multiplex PCR, the repertoire was profiled, and TCRdb retains in-frame clones only, with some absent. Of about 54,000 clones listed, approximately 89% are singletons. Sample: PBMCs. The receptors were gathered from a woman aged 18 to 35 in good health and CMV-seropositive. Both conserved end residues are part of each CDR3. Fields, in order: CDR3 DNA, CDR3 protein, V gene, clone size, D gene, J gene. The D gene is left open where the match is weak. Only some rows state a clone size, as once, few, many or a class for expanded clones.

CDR3 DNA: TGTGCCAGCAGTGGCCAGGCAGGGGGCGGTGAAAAACTGTTTTTT; CDR3 protein: CASSGQAGGGEKLFF; V gene: TRBV6-1; clone size: .; D gene: TRBD1; J gene: TRBJ1-4
CDR3 DNA: TGTGCCATCAGTGAATTCCCCGTAGGGGGCGCAGGCCGAGAGACCCAGTACTTC; CDR3 protein: CAISEFPVGGAGRETQYF; V gene: TRBV10-3; clone size: .; D gene: TRBD1; J gene: TRBJ2-5
CDR3 DNA: TGTGCCAGCAGCACTTACAGGGTACCAGATACGCAGTATTTT; CDR3 protein: CASSTYRVPDTQYF; V gene: TRBV7-6; clone size: .; D gene: .; J gene: TRBJ2-3
CDR3 DNA: TGTGCCAGCAGTGCAACTTATCCTACAGGGTTAATTGACGGTGGCTACACCTTC; CDR3 protein: CASSATYPTGLIDGGYTF; V gene: TRBV6-1; clone size: .; D gene: .; J gene: TRBJ1-2
CDR3 DNA: TGTGCCATCAGTGATGGTCGGGGGGCCAACCACAATGAGCAGTTCTTC; CDR3 protein: CAISDGRGANHNEQFF; V gene: TRBV10-3; clone size: .; D gene: .; J gene: TRBJ2-1
CDR3 DNA: TGTGCCAGCAGCCTCCATCCGACAGGGGGCGGAACCGGGGAGCTGTTTTTT; CDR3 protein: CASSLHPTGGGTGELFF; V gene: TRBV5-4; clone size: .; D gene: TRBD1; J gene: TRBJ2-2
CDR3 DNA: TGTGCCACCTGGGCCGGGACAGGGAACACCGGGGAGCTGTTTTTT; CDR3 protein: CATWAGTGNTGELFF; V gene: TRBV2; clone size: few; D gene: TRBD1; J gene: TRBJ2-2
CDR3 DNA: TGCAGCGTTATCGCCGCAGGGTCCTACGAGCAGTACTTC; CDR3 protein: CSVIAAGSYEQYF; V gene: TRBV29-1; clone size: .; D gene: .; J gene: TRBJ2-7
CDR3 DNA: TGTGCCAGCATATCCAGGGTTGGAGAGCAGTACTTC; CDR3 protein: CASISRVGEQYF; V gene: TRBV6-5; clone size: .; D gene: .; J gene: TRBJ2-7
CDR3 DNA: TGTGCCAGTAGTAGGGGACAGGGGAAACAGCCCCAGCATTTT; CDR3 protein: CASSRGQGKQPQHF; V gene: TRBV19; clone size: .; D gene: TRBD1; J gene: TRBJ1-5